The present T cell receptor (beta chain) was sequenced within a study of blood T cell repertoires in COVID-19. Study details: The analysed material was cDNA or gDNA that came from T cells, B-cell-depleted T cells, or PBMCs.

The CDR3 spans 14 residues. Per the germline V gene, CDR1 is LNHDA and CDR2 is SQIVND (reference sequence). J lost 7 bases, V lost 6 bases, and 9 bases had no gene match. Original handling: The authors estimated nucleated cell counts from reference gene primer amplification. Sequencing used immunoSEQ multiplex PCR; TCRdb keeps in-frame clones, though not all of them. V and J calls and clone size come straight from that table; D and trimming were deduced from the DNA. The sample contains about 59,000 clones, almost 80% of which appear only once. This clone was observed once. Sample: peripheral blood. This chain connects TRBV19 to TRBJ1-2; 9 bases match TRBD1. The TCR originated in a man of 80 years or more with acute or convalescent COVID-19. Here the CDR3 DNA reads TGTGCCAGTAGAGAGGACAGGGGCTCGCTTGGCTACACCTTC. It is translated as CASREDRGSLGYTF.